These 6 T cell receptor beta chains share one sample of origin, sequenced in a study of cytomegalovirus exposure and HLA in healthy donors. PCR used 60 Vbeta primers and 13 Jbeta primers. Assay: immunoSEQ multiplex PCR; the TCRdb copy retains only in-frame clones and omits some. Among 210,000 or so clones listed, more than 70% were seen once. The specimen sequenced was PBMCs. These receptors came from a human donor in good health.

V is TRBV5-4 and J is TRBJ2-1; D is unclear. Germline V gene sequence: CDR1 SGHNT, CDR2 YYREEE (reference sequence). Between the trimmed V and J ends, which lost 0 bases and 6 bases, there was a span of 7 bases. The CDR3 consists of 13 residues. The CDR3 DNA reads as TGTGCCAGCAGCTTGGAAACGGGCAATGAGCAGTTCTTC. Its protein product is CASSLETGNEQFF.

Points on this clone: One end of the junction is discordant with germline, which a read error may explain. This chain joins TRBV19 and TRBJ1-2; D gene unclear. Germline loops: CDR1 LNHDA, CDR2 SQIVND (reference sequence). The CDR3 has 13 amino acids. CDR3 loop: CANSAEHMDGYTF. The CDR3, as DNA: TGTGCCAATAGTGCCGAACACATGGATGGCTACACCTTC.

The table lists this clone with a count of one. V usage is TRBV5-5 and J usage is TRBJ1-1, with a possible D match to TRBD1 (5 bases). The ends were cut back, 0 bases at V and 4 bases at J, with 10 bases in the middle. From germline, CDR1 is SGHKS and CDR2 YYEKEE (reference sequence). This CDR3 comprises 14 residues. CDR3 in DNA: TGTGCCAGCAGCTTGGGCAGGCAGGGCACTGAAGCTTTCTTT. Translating it yields CASSLGRQGTEAFF.

Concerning this clone itself: At one end, the junction sequence differs from germline, possibly due to a read error. The CDR3 loop is CASSQEGGSSHF. In DNA, the CDR3 is TGCGCCAGCAGCCAAGAGGGCGGGTCCTCGCATTTC. The V call is TRBV4-3, the J call TRBJ1-1; D gene uncertain. The germline gives CDR1 LGHNA, CDR2 YSLEER. The CDR3 is made up of 12 amino acids.

The chain employs TRBV19 and TRBJ1-4; D is uncertain. The CDR3 contains 12 residues. Trimming shortened V by 2 bases and J by 14 bases, and 12 bases separated the two germline ends. CDR1 and CDR2 (germline): LNHDA, SQIVND (reference sequence). CDR3 residues: CASSIREWRLFF. Written as DNA, the CDR3 is TGTGCCAGTAGTATAAGAGAGTGGCGGCTGTTTTTT.

This chain joins TRBV2 and TRBJ1-5, with a weak D call TRBD1 (6 bases). The germline gives CDR1 SNHLY, CDR2 FYNNEI. The V end was cut by 6 bases, the J end by 6 bases, with 18 bases between. The CDR3 is made up of 15 amino acids. CDR3 sequence: CASSAGDIRGQPQHF. CDR3 nucleotide sequence: TGTGCCAGCAGCGCTGGGGACATTCGGGGTCAGCCCCAGCATTTT.